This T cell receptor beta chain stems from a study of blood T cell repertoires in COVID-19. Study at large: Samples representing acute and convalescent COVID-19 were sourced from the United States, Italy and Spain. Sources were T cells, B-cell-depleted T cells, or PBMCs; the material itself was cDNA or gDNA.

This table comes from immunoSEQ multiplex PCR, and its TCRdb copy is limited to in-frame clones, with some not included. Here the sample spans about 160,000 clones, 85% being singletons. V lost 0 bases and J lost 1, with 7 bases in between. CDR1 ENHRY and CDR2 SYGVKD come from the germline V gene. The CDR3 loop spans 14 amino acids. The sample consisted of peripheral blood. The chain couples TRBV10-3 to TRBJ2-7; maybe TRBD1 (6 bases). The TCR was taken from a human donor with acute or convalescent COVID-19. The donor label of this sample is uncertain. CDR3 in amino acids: CAISESDSSYEQYF. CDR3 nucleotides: TGTGCCATCAGTGAGTCGGACAGTTCCTACGAGCAGTACTTC.